These 20 T cell receptor beta chains were sequenced from one sample in a study of post-analysis software for immune sequencing data. Their cognate antigens are unknown. Researchers reported that TCR beta cDNA libraries carried unique molecular identifiers. MiXCR was run by TCRdb on the PCR reads, yielding one entry per CDR3 protein. The sample lists roughly 180,000 distinct CDR3 sequences; about 29% were seen once. Whole-study findings and limits: TRBV segments more frequent in patients than in controls numbered several and included TRBV5-6, TRBV5-1 and TRBV20-1.

Sequencing was carried out using blood. These receptors all stem from a girl aged 5-17 years with multiple sclerosis.

As to this clonotype: With a much larger clone just one base away, this may be a read error. The V gene is TRBV25-1, the J gene TRBJ1-2; a possible D gene is TRBD1 (6 bases). The CDR3 runs to 15 residues. Germline-derived CDR1 and CDR2 are MGHDK and SYGVNS. For the CDR3, the DNA is TGTGCCGGCAGTGAAAATGGCAGGGGCCCTTATGGCTACACCTTC. As protein: CAGSENGRGPYGYTF.

Remarks on this clonotype: A read error may be the cause here, since a much bigger clone is one base away. The chain has TRBV20-1 and TRBJ2-3; D is unresolved. The CDR3 contains 10 residues. The V and J ends lost 8 bases and 2 bases respectively, with 5 bases between them. Germline CDR1 and CDR2: DFQATT and SNEGSKA (reference sequence). CDR3 nucleotide sequence: TGCAGTACTACCACAGATACGCAGTATTTT. Its translation is CSTTTDTQYF.

The V and J genes are TRBV20-1 and TRBJ2-3; TRBD2 agrees at 11 bases. The junction had 6 bases not matched to a gene; V was cut back by 5 bases and J by 5 bases. CDR1 and CDR2 (germline): DFQATT, SNEGSKA (reference sequence). This CDR3 is 14 amino acids long. CDR3 residues: CSASTSGVRDTQYF. The DNA of the CDR3 is TGCAGTGCTTCGACTAGCGGGGTGAGAGATACGCAGTATTTT.

This chain uses TRBV28 with TRBJ2-5; D could derive from TRBD1 or TRBD2 (5 bases each). This CDR3 is 15 amino acids long. Germline V CDR1 and CDR2: MDHEN, SYDVKM. V shed 7 bases and J shed 1 base, with 16 bases lying between them. The CDR3 loop reads CASTLGGDLQETQYF. In DNA, the CDR3 is TGTGCCAGCACCCTTGGGGGAGACCTCCAAGAGACCCAGTACTTC.

There are many counts of this clonotype. J is TRBJ1-4 and V is TRBV4-1; no definite D call. This CDR3 is 14 amino acids long. Trimming took off 8 bases at V and 0 bases at J, with 10 bases between the two ends. CDR1 is MGHRA and CDR2 is YSYEKL in the germline V gene. The CDR3 nucleotides read TGCGCCAGCGGCAATCAGGCAACTAATGAAAAACTGTTTTTT. The encoded protein is CASGNQATNEKLFF.

This clonotype was seen at least ten times. CDR3 region: CASSLVGGRAVYGANVLTF. The DNA of the CDR3 is TGTGCCAGCAGCTTAGTCGGCGGGAGGGCCGTGTATGGGGCCAACGTCCTGACTTTC. The chain recombines TRBV7-9 with TRBJ2-6, with TRBD2 matching over 9 bases. The CDR3 extends over 19 amino acids. Germline assignment: CDR1 SEHNR and CDR2 FQNEAQ (reference sequence). V lost 1 base and J lost 3; bases outside the gene matches: 10. Looking up the rest from reference TRBV7-9 and TRBJ2-6 gives the full variable domain: DTGVSQNPRHKITKRGQNVTFRCDPISEHNRLYWYRQTLGQGPEFLTYFQNEAQLEKSRLLSDRFSAERPKGSFSTLEIQRTEQGDSAMYLCASSLVGGRAVYGANVLTFGAGSRLTVL.

This clonotype was counted between two and nine times. The chain carries TRBV12-3 or TRBV12-4 and TRBJ2-3; D might be TRBD1 (6 bases). The V and J ends lost 2 bases and 2 bases respectively, with 8 bases between them. The CDR3 runs 14 residues. CDR3 nucleotide sequence: TGTGCCAGCAGTTTACGGACAGCCACAGATACGCAGTATTTT. This gives the protein CASSLRTATDTQYF.

This clonotype was detected many times. This chain uses TRBV6-5 with TRBJ2-1; no reliable D call. Trimming removed 0 bases at V and 6 bases at J, with 9 bases between. Germline CDR1 and CDR2: MNHEY and SVGAGI. This CDR3 is 14 amino acids long. The DNA for the CDR3 is TGTGCCAGCAGTTACTCGTCATACGCCAATGAGCAGTTCTTC. Protein sequence: CASSYSSYANEQFF.

This chain uses TRBV19 with TRBJ1-2, with 7 nucleotides matching TRBD1. Germline CDR1 reads LNHDA; CDR2 reads SQIVND (reference sequence). The CDR3 contains 17 residues. The junction had 20 bases not matched to a gene; V was cut back by 10 bases and J by 3 bases. CDR3 bases: TGTGCCACGTTTAACCGCCGGGACAGCGGTCGCGACTATGGCTACACCTTC. Translated: CATFNRRDSGRDYGYTF.

This clonotype was detected many times. The chain combines TRBV2 with TRBJ2-3; 10 nucleotides match TRBD2. Germline assignment: CDR1 SNHLY and CDR2 FYNNEI. After removal of 11 bases from V and 3 bases from J, the junction contained 8 bases not matched to a gene. This CDR3 contains 14 residues. Here the CDR3 reads CAGALAGVTDTQYF. CDR3 coding DNA: TGTGCCGGCGCGCTAGCGGGAGTTACAGATACGCAGTATTTT.

This clonotype has a handful of counts. A much larger clonotype is one base distant, so this may be a read error. The chain employs TRBV7-9 and TRBJ2-3, with D unclear. The CDR3 runs to 13 residues. Germline V gene lookup returns CDR1 SEHNR and CDR2 FQNEAQ (reference sequence). CDR3: CASSWLVTVTQYF. In DNA form, the CDR3 reads TGTGCCAGCAGCTGGTTAGTCACAGTTACGCAGTATTTT.

This clonotype was seen at least ten times. This chain connects TRBV12-3 or TRBV12-4 to TRBJ2-4; D gene unclear. Between the trimmed V and J ends, which lost 3 bases and 0 bases, there was a span of 3 bases. The CDR3 loop spans 13 amino acids. CDR3 DNA: TGTGCCAGCAGTTTGGTAGCCAAAAACATTCAGTACTTC. Protein product: CASSLVAKNIQYF.

This clonotype has a count of ten or more. The rearrangement links TRBV6-4 to TRBJ2-1; 11 bases line up with TRBD1. In germline, CDR1 is MRHNA, CDR2 SNTAGT. The CDR3 runs to 14 residues. V lost 4 bases and J lost 6; bases outside the gene matches: 2. CDR3 region: CASSGGTGGNEQFF. CDR3 in DNA: TGTGCCAGCAGTGGAGGGACAGGGGGCAATGAGCAGTTCTTC.

This chain joins TRBV5-1 and TRBJ2-3; TRBD2 matches 13 bases. This CDR3 contains 16 residues. Trimming took 4 bases from V and 5 from J; bases not matched to a gene: 7. Germline V gives CDR1 SGHRS, CDR2 YFSETQ. The CDR3 here is CASSPQTSGGRDTQYF. CDR3 nucleotide sequence: TGCGCCAGCAGCCCCCAGACTAGCGGGGGGCGAGATACGCAGTATTTT.

As for this clonotype: Being one base from a much bigger clone, this may be a read error. The chain couples TRBV5-1 to TRBJ2-7; 10 nucleotides agree with TRBD2. Germline V gene data show CDR1 as SGHRS and CDR2 as YFSETQ. Trimming at V came to 3 bases and at J to 2 bases, leaving 11 bases not matched to a gene. This CDR3 has 17 amino acids. The CDR3 here is CASSSASGGLGPYEQYF. Written as DNA, the CDR3 is TGCGCCAGCAGCTCAGCTAGCGGGGGTTTGGGCCCCTACGAGCAGTACTTC.

This clonotype was recorded many times. The V gene is TRBV5-1, the J gene TRBJ2-7, with D possibly matching TRBD2 (7 bases). The CDR3 length is 16 residues. V lost 5 bases and J 0 bases, leaving 18 bases between the germline ends. Per the germline V gene, CDR1 is SGHRS and CDR2 is YFSETQ. The DNA of the CDR3 is TGCGCCAGCAGACGCCCGGGGAGGGACATCTCCTACGAGCAGTACTTC. Amino acid sequence: CASRRPGRDISYEQYF.

This clonotype was observed at least ten times. V gene TRBV4-2 combines with J gene TRBJ2-1; D perhaps matches TRBD2 (6 bases). The CDR3 covers 14 residues. Per germline, CDR1 LGHNA and CDR2 YNFKEQ. V lost 4 bases to trimming and J lost 9 bases, with 16 bases between them. The CDR3 DNA is TGTGCCAGCAGCCGCCCGGCTAGCGAAGGTGAGCAGTTCTTC. This gives the protein CASSRPASEGEQFF.

This clonotype has only a few counts. This chain links TRBV5-1 with TRBJ2-3; D perhaps matches TRBD1 (6 bases). V lost 2 bases to trimming and J lost 4 bases, with 14 bases between them. Germline lookup yields CDR1 SGHRS and CDR2 YFSETQ. CDR3 size: 15 residues. DNA for the CDR3: TGCGCCAGCAGCTTCAGGGGAGAGGGAGCAGATACGCAGTATTTT. Translating gives CASSFRGEGADTQYF.

V and J are TRBV2 and TRBJ2-5, with 8 nucleotides matching TRBD1. CDR1 is SNHLY and CDR2 is FYNNEI in the germline V gene. V was clipped by 7 bases and J by 5 bases; unmatched bases: 6. This CDR3 region has 13 residues. CDR3 in amino acids: CASIRGQAETQYF. CDR3 sequence (DNA): TGTGCCAGCATCAGGGGGCAGGCGGAGACCCAGTACTTC.

The V call is TRBV12-3 or TRBV12-4, the J call TRBJ2-2; D might be TRBD1 (6 bases). This CDR3 is built from 16 residues. V was cut by 3 bases and J by 1 base, with 12 bases left in between. The CDR3 here is CASSFPPRGNTGELFF. The CDR3 nucleotides are TGTGCCAGCAGTTTCCCCCCCAGGGGGAACACCGGGGAGCTGTTTTTT.